These 2 T cell receptor beta chains were all obtained from the same sample, sequenced in a study of blood T cell repertoires in COVID-19. Clones were sequenced by immunoSEQ multiplex PCR, and TCRdb holds only the in-frame ones, with some missing. The table includes a few hundred thousand clones, 82% detected once. The specimen was peripheral blood. All receptors come from a woman in her sixties or seventies with COVID-19, enrolled during active disease.

The chain has TRBV18 and TRBJ1-2, with D unclear. Germline CDR1 reads KGHSH; CDR2 reads LQKENI. V dropped 3 bases and J dropped 2 bases, with 10 bases sitting between them. The length of the CDR3 is 14 residues. The CDR3 sequence is CASSPEDLNYGYTF. The CDR3 DNA is TGTGCCAGCTCACCCGAGGACTTAAACTATGGCTACACCTTC.

The rearrangement uses TRBV27 and TRBJ1-5, with D possibly being TRBD1 (6 bases). With 3 bases removed from V and 4 bases from J, the gap between germline ends came to 10 bases. The CDR3 has 14 amino acids. From germline, CDR1 is MNHEY and CDR2 SMNVEV (reference sequence). CDR3 amino acids: CASSFDRRNQPQHF. In DNA form, the CDR3 reads TGTGCCAGCAGTTTCGACAGGCGTAATCAGCCCCAGCATTTT.